This T cell receptor beta chain was obtained from a study of cytomegalovirus exposure and HLA in healthy donors. The study, taken as a whole, reports: Listed as cytomegalovirus-associated were 164 TCR beta chains. In a later analysis, at a false discovery rate of 0.05, over 15,000 TCR beta sequences were associated with HLA alleles. A later analysis revealed that TCR association rates differed between HLA loci, peaking at DRB1 and bottoming out at HLA-C.

Germline values: CDR1 SGHDN, CDR2 FVKESK. The trim removed 0 bases at V and 7 bases at J, leaving 9 bases unmatched. This CDR3 spans 16 amino acids. Both 60 Vbeta primers and 13 Jbeta primers went into the PCR. Using immunoSEQ multiplex PCR, the repertoire was profiled, and TCRdb retains in-frame clones only, with some absent. Among about 94,000 clones, around three fifths were seen once, and the ten largest hold around 4%. This clone has just a few counts. Its antigen is currently unknown. The source of this sequence is a young man in good health and CMV-seronegative. The J gene is TRBJ1-2, the V gene TRBV14; TRBD1 matches at 9 bases. The sample was PBMCs. Here the CDR3 reads CASSQEWTGVVSGYTF. The CDR3 DNA follows: TGTGCCAGCAGCCAAGAATGGACAGGGGTTGTCTCTGGCTACACCTTC.